These 20 T cell receptor beta chains were sequenced from one sample in a study of blood T cell repertoires in COVID-19. Method: immunoSEQ multiplex PCR; TCRdb's copy keeps in-frame clones and lacks some. This table has about 240,000 clones, approximately 86% appearing once. What was sequenced was peripheral blood. These receptors all come from an older woman with active or convalescent COVID-19.

This chain connects TRBV11-2 to TRBJ1-5; TRBD1 matches 8 bases. Germline CDR1 reads SGHAT; CDR2 reads FQNNGV. This CDR3 has 15 residues. With 5 bases clipped from V and 3 bases from J, the junction kept 6 bases outside the gene matches. The CDR3: CASSTTGEANQPQHF. In DNA, the CDR3 is TGTGCCAGCAGCACGACAGGGGAGGCCAATCAGCCCCAGCATTTT.

V and J are TRBV6-4 and TRBJ2-1; 7 bases fit TRBD2. Trimming at V came to 0 bases and at J to 7 bases, leaving 9 bases not matched to a gene. CDR3 size: 16 residues. Germline-derived CDR1 and CDR2 are MRHNA and SNTAGT. This chain's CDR3 is CASSDSLGGGINEQFF. The CDR3 nucleotides read TGTGCCAGCAGTGACTCGCTTGGGGGGGGTATAAATGAGCAGTTCTTC.

This chain connects TRBV7-2 to TRBJ2-7; D not resolved. Germline values: CDR1 SGHTA, CDR2 FQGNSA. CDR3 size: 13 residues. V was trimmed by 5 bases and J by 1 base, leaving 9 bases between them. The CDR3, as DNA: TGTGCCAGCAGCACGACTCAGTCCTACGAGCAGTACTTC. Encoded protein: CASSTTQSYEQYF.

This rearrangement joins TRBV7-9 to TRBJ1-1; tentatively, D is TRBD1 (6 bases). Germline V lookup: CDR1 SEHNR, CDR2 FQNEAQ (reference sequence). Trimming removed 3 bases from V and 0 bases from J, with 11 bases in between. CDR3 length equals 15 residues. CDR3 protein: CASSFGQRLNTEAFF. CDR3 sequence (DNA): TGTGCCAGCAGCTTTGGACAGAGACTGAACACTGAAGCTTTCTTT. Variable domain in full (rest from reference TRBV7-9 and TRBJ1-1): DTGVSQNPRHKITKRGQNVTFRCDPISEHNRLYWYRQTLGQGPEFLTYFQNEAQLEKSRLLSDRFSAERPKGSFSTLEIQRTEQGDSAMYLCASSFGQRLNTEAFFGQGTRLTVV.

V and J are TRBV7-2 and TRBJ2-3; TRBD2 is a possible D gene (6 bases). Germline CDR1 SGHTA, CDR2 FQGNSA. Trimming removed 4 bases from V and 1 base from J, with 9 bases in between. The CDR3 is 14 residues long. The CDR3 spells CASSWRDRTDTQYF. CDR3 nucleotides: TGTGCCAGCAGCTGGAGGGACCGCACAGATACGCAGTATTTT.

The V call is TRBV28, the J call TRBJ1-6, with 9 bases lining up with TRBD1. V trimming: 4 bases; J trimming: 13 bases; junction bases outside the gene matches: 11. In germline, CDR1 is MDHEN, CDR2 SYDVKM. This CDR3 spans 15 amino acids. The CDR3 sequence is CASSSPGQGLTPLHF. The CDR3 nucleotides read TGTGCCAGCAGTTCCCCAGGACAGGGGCTGACGCCCCTCCACTTT.

The chain uses TRBV19 and TRBJ2-1; possibly TRBD2 for D (7 bases). This CDR3 is built from 15 residues. The V end lost 2 bases, the J end lost 7 bases, and 15 bases lay between the germline ends. Germline-derived CDR1 and CDR2 are LNHDA and SQIVND (reference sequence). CDR3 DNA: TGTGCCAGTAGTATAATTGGGGGAGGGGGAAATGAGCAGTTCTTC. It yields the protein CASSIIGGGGNEQFF. The variable domain in full, with the rest retrieved from reference TRBV19 and TRBJ2-1, is DGGITQSPKYLFRKEGQNVTLSCEQNLNHDAMYWYRQDPGQGLRLIYYSQIVNDFQKGDIAEGYSVSREKKESFPLTVTSAQKNPTAFYLCASSIIGGGGNEQFFGPGTRLTVL.

The chain has TRBV5-8 and TRBJ1-5; 8 positions agree with TRBD1. V shed 4 bases, J shed 6 bases, and the junction held 9 bases outside the gene matches. Germline V lookup: CDR1 SGHTS, CDR2 YDEGEE. The CDR3 is 15 amino acids. The CDR3 nucleotides are TGTGCCAGCAGCCCCGGGACAGGATTTACTCAGCCCCAGCATTTT. Translation gives CASSPGTGFTQPQHF. The entire variable domain, with the rest obtained from reference TRBV5-8 and TRBJ1-5, is as follows: EAGVTQSPTHLIKTRGQQATLRCSPISGHTSVYWYQQALGLGLQFLLWYDEGEERNRGNFPPRFSGRQFPNYSSELNVNALELEDSALYLCASSPGTGFTQPQHFGDGTRLSIL.

Comment on this clone: Relative to the germline gene, one junction end is altered; a read error may explain this. The chain uses TRBV7-7 and TRBJ2-1, with 7 positions matching TRBD1. Per the germline V gene, CDR1 is SSHAT and CDR2 is FNYEAQ (reference sequence). This CDR3 has 17 amino acids. CDR3 bases: TGTGCTAGCAGACCACCACAGGGGATGAGCTCCTACAATGAGCAGTTCTTC. This sequence encodes CASRPPQGMSSYNEQFF.

The table lists this clone with a few counts. The chain employs TRBV2 and TRBJ2-1, with 11 bases aligning to TRBD1. The CDR3 has 15 amino acids. Germline V gene sequence: CDR1 SNHLY, CDR2 FYNNEI. V shed 6 bases and J 1 base; nucleotides not matched to a gene: 2. CDR3 bases: TGTGCCAGCAGGGGGACAGGGGGATCCTACAATGAGCAGTTCTTC. Its translation: CASRGTGGSYNEQFF.

The V call is TRBV6-2 or TRBV6-3, the J call TRBJ1-4; tentative D call: TRBD1 (6 bases). The CDR3 sequence is 15 residues long. Germline CDR1 reads MNHEY; CDR2 reads SVGEGT. The V gene lost 5 bases and the J gene lost 7 bases, with 17 bases spanning the gap. The CDR3 sequence is CASSQGFPRGEKLFF. For the CDR3, the DNA is TGTGCCAGCAGTCAGGGGTTTCCAAGAGGTGAAAAACTGTTTTTT.

The rearrangement links TRBV6-5 to TRBJ1-6; 9 bases align to TRBD1. V was clipped by 5 bases and J by 10 bases; unmatched bases: 9. This CDR3 is 15 amino acids long. Germline lookup yields CDR1 MNHEY and CDR2 SVGAGI. CDR3 nucleotides: TGTGCCAGCAGTACACGACAGGGGGGAGAATCACCCCTCCACTTT. Translating gives CASSTRQGGESPLHF.

The gene calls are TRBV10-3 and TRBJ1-2; D is possibly TRBD1 (5 bases). The germline V gene has CDR1 ENHRY and CDR2 SYGVKD. The CDR3 length is 14 residues. V was pared by 1 base and J by 6 bases, with 12 bases between. The CDR3 sequence: CAISELQGLDGYTF. In DNA form, the CDR3 reads TGTGCCATCAGTGAGTTGCAGGGCCTAGATGGCTACACCTTC.

The V gene is TRBV4-2, the J gene TRBJ2-5; maybe TRBD1 (6 bases). The CDR3 runs to 16 residues. The V end lost 0 bases, the J end lost 5 bases, and 16 bases lay between the germline ends. Germline lookup yields CDR1 LGHNA and CDR2 YNFKEQ. CDR3 protein: CASSQERQGTKETQYF. The DNA for the CDR3 is TGTGCCAGCAGCCAAGAGAGGCAGGGGACAAAGGAGACCCAGTACTTC.

The chain uses TRBV5-1 and TRBJ2-2; D might be TRBD1 (6 bases). From germline, CDR1 is SGHRS and CDR2 YFSETQ. V was cut by 4 bases and J by 4 bases, with 11 bases left in between. The CDR3 is 14 amino acids. The CDR3 DNA is TGCGCCAGCAGCGGACAGTTACCCACCGGGGAGCTGTTTTTT. Translation: CASSGQLPTGELFF. The entire variable domain, with the rest obtained from reference TRBV5-1 and TRBJ2-2, is as follows: KAGVTQTPRYLIKTRGQQVTLSCSPISGHRSVSWYQQTPGQGLQFLFEYFSETQRNKGNFPGRFSGRQFSNSRSEMNVSTLELGDSALYLCASSGQLPTGELFFGEGSRLTVL.

The rearrangement uses TRBV19 and TRBJ1-1; a possible D gene is TRBD1 (5 bases). The CDR3 sequence is 13 residues long. In germline, CDR1 is LNHDA, CDR2 SQIVND (reference sequence). Deletions cut 5 bases from V and 5 bases from J, with 12 bases between. CDR3 in DNA: TGTGCCAGTAGTGGAGGGGCGAGAACTGAAGCTTTCTTT. Its translation is CASSGGARTEAFF.

This chain uses TRBV10-3 with TRBJ1-1; no definite D call. The CDR3 covers 15 residues. Germline CDR1 is ENHRY and CDR2 is SYGVKD. The V end lost 0 bases, the J end lost 4 bases, and 12 bases lay between the germline ends. The DNA of the CDR3 is TGTGCCATCAGTGAGTCGAGAGTCGGAGGCACTGAAGCTTTCTTT. Translation gives CAISESRVGGTEAFF.

This clone was counted a few times. The gene calls are TRBV19 and TRBJ1-2; perhaps TRBD1 as D (5 bases). This CDR3 region has 14 residues. Per germline, CDR1 LNHDA and CDR2 SQIVND (reference sequence). V lost 6 bases, J lost 4 bases, and 15 bases lay in between. The CDR3 reads CASRLGRGGYGYTF. The DNA of the CDR3 is TGTGCCAGTAGGCTCGGGAGGGGTGGCTATGGCTACACCTTC. Variable domain in full (rest from reference TRBV19 and TRBJ1-2): DGGITQSPKYLFRKEGQNVTLSCEQNLNHDAMYWYRQDPGQGLRLIYYSQIVNDFQKGDIAEGYSVSREKKESFPLTVTSAQKNPTAFYLCASRLGRGGYGYTFGSGTRLTVV.

The CDR3 reads CASSPQGANYGYTF. The CDR3 coding sequence is TGTGCCAGCAGCCCGCAGGGGGCTAACTATGGCTACACCTTC. The chain joins TRBV11-2 to TRBJ1-2; 7 nucleotides align to TRBD1. From germline, CDR1 is SGHAT and CDR2 FQNNGV. This CDR3 region has 14 residues. V gave up 5 bases and J gave up 0 bases; unmatched junction bases: 3.

This rearrangement joins TRBV15 to TRBJ1-4; D might be TRBD1 (6 bases). This CDR3 region has 16 residues. Between the trimmed V and J ends, which lost 2 bases and 5 bases, there was a span of 15 bases. The germline V gene encodes CDR1 LNHNV and CDR2 YYDKDF (reference sequence). The CDR3 reads CATSRRRTGINEKLFF. CDR3 DNA: TGTGCCACCAGCAGACGCCGTACAGGGATAAATGAAAAACTGTTTTTT.